This T cell receptor beta chain appears in the sequencing data of a study of vaccination effects on CD4 cells after COVID-19. CD4+ T cells specific for antigen were expanded with viral peptide pools by the ViraFEST assay before sequencing. CD4+ T cell isolation took place after nine to eleven days of culture. Vaccinated participants had no history of SARS-CoV-2 infection and tested negative for nucleocapsid antibodies. A density of about 2.2 million PBMC per well was used; these cells were cultured with roughly 10 IU/ml IL-2 and approximately 10 ug/ml peptides. About this clone: The antigen is not known.

Here immunoSEQ multiplex PCR was the method, and the copy in TCRdb shows in-frame clones only, minus some. Here the sample spans fewer than 55,000 clones, 75% to 85% being singletons. The TCR sequence derives from a human donor who received a COVID-19 vaccine. The material was CD4+ T cells from PBMCs cultured with HCoV-OC43 spike peptides, obtained before COVID-19 vaccination. Described subset: HCoV-OC43 spike overlapping peptide pool stimulation.

The CDR3 DNA reads TGTGCCAGCAGCCTCGAGGGGGCAGGGGAGACCCAGTACTTC. Protein product: CASSLEGAGETQYF. V gene TRBV9 combines with J gene TRBJ2-5; 7 positions agree with TRBD1. Germline loops: CDR1 SGDLS, CDR2 YYNGEE. After removal of 4 bases from V and 5 bases from J, the junction contained 8 bases not matched to a gene. The CDR3 is 14 amino acids.